This entry lists 18 T cell receptor beta chains sequenced from one sample in a study of blood T cells in healthy people across ages. Using a J-beta primer mix together with a sample-barcoded 5' primer, a second PCR was run for roughly 7 to 12 cycles. TCRdb ran MiXCR on the 5' RACE reads and lists one entry per CDR3 protein. In the table there are approximately 940,000 distinct CDR3 sequences, roughly 52% of which are singletons. Sequenced material: blood. The receptors originated from a man aged 25 to 40 in good health.

In this sample, this clonotype turned up a few times. The DNA of the CDR3 is TGCGCCAGCAGCCAAGAGTGGCGGGGAGGGGCAGATACGCAGTATTTT. This sequence encodes CASSQEWRGGADTQYF. The chain is built from TRBV4-3 and TRBJ2-3; 7 bases align to TRBD2. The CDR3 is 16 amino acids. V gave up 0 bases and J gave up 4 bases; unmatched junction bases: 7. From germline, CDR1 is LGHNA and CDR2 YSLEER.

This chain joins TRBV14 and TRBJ2-1, with a weak D call TRBD1 (5 bases). The CDR3 sequence is 16 residues long. Germline V lookup: CDR1 SGHDN, CDR2 FVKESK. Trimming left V 0 bases short and J 6 bases short, with 15 bases between. DNA of the CDR3: TGTGCCAGCAGCCAAGATATTCAGGGTCATCGCAATGAGCAGTTCTTC. Encoded protein: CASSQDIQGHRNEQFF.

The V call is TRBV5-1, the J call TRBJ2-1; weak D call: TRBD2 (6 bases). Germline V gives CDR1 SGHRS, CDR2 YFSETQ. The V gene lost 3 bases and the J gene lost 5 bases, with 12 bases spanning the gap. The CDR3 length is 14 residues. In DNA, the CDR3 is TGCGCCAGCAGCTCGGACTACTCGCACAATGAGCAGTTCTTC. Protein product: CASSSDYSHNEQFF.

The gene calls are TRBV20-1 and TRBJ2-6, with 7 bases fitting TRBD2. Germline CDR1 DFQATT, CDR2 SNEGSKA (reference sequence). This CDR3 has 17 amino acids. The V segment lost 1 base and the J segment 2 bases; nucleotides outside the gene matches: 8. CDR3 in amino acids: CSARARLAVPGANVLTF. For the CDR3, the DNA is TGCAGTGCTAGAGCCAGACTAGCCGTCCCTGGGGCCAACGTCCTGACTTTC.

This clonotype was seen repeatedly, ten times or more. V and J are TRBV29-1 and TRBJ1-1, with D possibly matching TRBD1 (6 bases). The CDR3 runs to 14 residues. Germline-derived CDR1 and CDR2 are SQVTM and ANQGSEA. The CDR3 protein is CTGGGVGENTEAFF. Here the CDR3 DNA reads TGCACCGGAGGGGGTGTTGGCGAGAACACTGAAGCTTTCTTT.

The chain carries TRBV27 and TRBJ2-7, with 10 bases lining up with TRBD1. Unmatched junction bases numbered 12, after V lost 6 bases and J lost 4 bases. The V gene's germline CDR1 is MNHEY and CDR2 SMNVEV (reference sequence). The CDR3 runs 16 residues. CDR3 in DNA: TGTGCCAGCAGACCCCGAGGGACAGGGGTGGAATACGAGCAGTACTTC. This sequence encodes CASRPRGTGVEYEQYF.

This clonotype was detected many times. This sequence joins TRBV6-1 and TRBJ1-1; D is perhaps TRBD1 (5 bases). The V and J ends lost 7 bases and 2 bases respectively, with 17 bases between them. This CDR3 comprises 15 residues. Germline V gives CDR1 MNHNS, CDR2 SASEGT. CDR3 residues: CASIGGVLTNTEAFF. The CDR3 DNA reads as TGTGCCAGCATAGGAGGGGTACTGACCAACACTGAAGCTTTCTTT.

The rearrangement uses TRBV6-6 and TRBJ2-3, with D possibly called TRBD1 or TRBD2 (5 bases each). Germline values: CDR1 MNHNY, CDR2 SVGAGI (reference sequence). The CDR3 is 13 amino acids. V lost 5 bases to trimming and J lost 6 bases, with 12 bases between them. The CDR3: CASSPRVADTQYF. The CDR3 DNA reads TGTGCCAGCAGTCCCAGGGTAGCGGATACGCAGTATTTT.

This clonotype showed up just a few times. The gene calls are TRBV12-3 or TRBV12-4 and TRBJ2-1; 9 bases agree with TRBD2. J was trimmed by 4 bases and V by 7 bases; bases with no gene match: 5. The CDR3 contains 14 residues. The CDR3 reads CASTPSGVYNEQFF. In DNA form, the CDR3 reads TGTGCCAGCACCCCTAGCGGGGTTTACAATGAGCAGTTCTTC.

The chain recombines TRBV6-5 with TRBJ2-5; 13 bases align to TRBD2. The CDR3 runs 16 residues. Germline V gene data show CDR1 as MNHEY and CDR2 as SVGAGI. J gave up 7 bases and V 5 bases, and 10 bases lay outside the gene matches. The CDR3 DNA follows: TGTGCCAGCAGTCAGGGGACTAGCGGGGAAGCGGGGACCCAGTACTTC. Translation: CASSQGTSGEAGTQYF.

The genes are TRBV12-3 or TRBV12-4 and TRBJ2-1; 13 positions match TRBD2. V lost 8 bases, J lost 7 bases, and 5 bases stayed unmatched. This CDR3 is built from 14 residues. CDR3 amino acids: CASSGTSGENEQFF. The CDR3 region has the DNA TGTGCCAGCTCCGGGACTAGCGGGGAAAATGAGCAGTTCTTC.

V usage is TRBV7-2 and J usage is TRBJ2-7, with D uncertain. V lost 4 bases and J lost 6, with 16 bases in between. CDR3 size: 14 residues. Germline CDR1 and CDR2: SGHTA and FQGNSA. The CDR3 region is CASSSGSLGREQYF. As DNA, the CDR3 is TGTGCCAGCAGCTCGGGCTCCTTAGGCCGCGAGCAGTACTTC.

The V gene is TRBV21-1, the J gene TRBJ2-3; the table's D call TRBD1 went unverified against the DNA. TRBV21-1 is a pseudogene locus. This CDR3 is 15 amino acids long. The CDR3 sequence: CASSLPGPPRDTQYF. CDR3 coding DNA: TGTGCCAGCAGCTTGCCGGGACCACCCAGAGATACGCAGTATTTT.

This clonotype came up a few times. CDR3 in amino acids: CASYRRASTNEKLFF. The CDR3 DNA reads as TGTGCCAGCTACCGACGGGCTTCAACTAATGAAAAACTGTTTTTT. The rearrangement uses TRBV7-2 and TRBJ1-4; D gene ambiguous. Trimming removed 8 bases from V and 0 bases from J, with 13 bases in between. CDR3 length: 15 residues. Germline CDR1 and CDR2: SGHTA and FQGNSA.

This chain links TRBV27 with TRBJ1-2; D is perhaps TRBD1 (5 bases). Deletions cut 6 bases from V and 7 bases from J, with 12 bases between. This CDR3 is 12 amino acids long. CDR1 and CDR2 from the germline V gene are MNHEY and SMNVEV (reference sequence). The CDR3 nucleotides read TGTGCCAGCAGGGACCAGGGAAGTGGCTACACCTTC. It specifies CASRDQGSGYTF.

J is TRBJ2-5 and V is TRBV29-1, with D maybe TRBD1 (7 bases). The V gene lost 4 bases and the J gene lost 5 bases, with 8 bases spanning the gap. Germline CDR1 and CDR2: SQVTM and ANQGSEA. The CDR3 extends over 11 amino acids. CDR3 residues: CSVAGGETQYF. CDR3 coding DNA: TGCAGCGTTGCAGGGGGGGAGACCCAGTACTTC.

CDR3 bases: TGTGCCTGCGACAGGGGGAACCAAGAGACCCAGTACTTC. Protein sequence: CACDRGNQETQYF. V and J are TRBV6-2 or TRBV6-3 and TRBJ2-5; 9 bases align to TRBD1. Unmatched junction bases numbered 4, after V lost 11 bases and J lost 0 bases. Per the germline V gene, CDR1 is MNHEY and CDR2 is SVGEGT. The CDR3 has 13 amino acids.

The chain combines TRBV6-2 or TRBV6-3 with TRBJ1-2; a possible D gene is TRBD1 (5 bases). The CDR3 covers 13 residues. Germline-derived CDR1 and CDR2 are MNHEY and SVGEGT. V lost 11 bases to trimming and J lost 7 bases, with 20 bases between them. The CDR3 sequence is CAVEDWGRAGYTF. The DNA for the CDR3 is TGTGCCGTAGAAGACTGGGGCAGGGCTGGCTACACCTTC.